The 21 T cell receptor beta chains presented below share a single source sample, sequenced in a study of cytomegalovirus exposure and HLA in healthy donors. Use of 60 Vbeta and 13 Jbeta primers characterized the PCR. Produced via immunoSEQ multiplex PCR; TCRdb's table is partial and in-frame only. Found here are under 200,000 clones, 82% of them singletons; the top ten hold more than 1.3%. What was sequenced was PBMCs. All receptors come from a girl aged 5 to 17 in good health and CMV-seropositive.

This chain connects TRBV28 to TRBJ1-2, with 7 bases fitting TRBD1. V lost 4 bases to trimming and J lost 5 bases; unmatched junction nucleotides: 7. Germline loops: CDR1 MDHEN, CDR2 SYDVKM. CDR3 length equals 14 residues. For the CDR3, the DNA is TGTGCCAGCAGTTCTCCCGGGACAGAATATGGCTACACCTTC. Protein product: CASSSPGTEYGYTF.

This clone showed up just once. The gene calls are TRBV11-2 and TRBJ2-7, with 7 bases lining up with TRBD2. Germline loops: CDR1 SGHAT, CDR2 FQNNGV. The CDR3 has 15 residues. V lost 4 bases, J lost 3 bases, and 9 bases stayed unmatched. The CDR3 here is CASSWEAGEVYEQYF. DNA of the CDR3: TGTGCCAGCAGCTGGGAGGCGGGAGAGGTCTACGAGCAGTACTTC.

This sequence joins TRBV18 and TRBJ2-5, with 15 bases lining up with TRBD2. V shed 3 bases, J shed 4 bases, and the junction held 9 bases outside the gene matches. In germline, CDR1 is KGHSH, CDR2 LQKENI. The CDR3 loop spans 18 amino acids. The CDR3 DNA reads TGTGCCAGCTCACCCGTCCCGGGACTAGCGGGGGGCCCAGAGACCCAGTACTTC. The encoded protein is CASSPVPGLAGGPETQYF.

This chain joins TRBV9 and TRBJ1-2; D unclear. V was cut by 0 bases and J by 6 bases, with 21 bases left in between. Germline V gene data show CDR1 as SGDLS and CDR2 as YYNGEE. There are 17 residues in the CDR3. The CDR3 DNA reads TGTGCCAGCAGCGTAGTCGCATCCGGCGGTTGGGAGGATGGCTACACCTTC. The encoded protein is CASSVVASGGWEDGYTF.

The genes are TRBV7-6 and TRBJ2-7, with D unresolved. This CDR3 has 12 residues. Germline V lookup: CDR1 SGHVS, CDR2 FNYEAQ. V was shortened by 4 bases and J by 5 bases, with 9 bases between the two germline ends. This CDR3 reads CASSSLQDEQYF. The CDR3 bases are TGTGCCAGCAGCTCCCTCCAGGACGAGCAGTACTTC.

The chain joins TRBV25-1 to TRBJ1-4, with D perhaps matching TRBD1 (6 bases). The CDR3 runs 16 residues. Germline V gives CDR1 MGHDK, CDR2 SYGVNS. The V and J ends lost 4 bases and 7 bases respectively, with 19 bases between them. CDR3 bases: TGTGCCAGCAGTGGTAATCAAGGGAGGGGGAGTGAAAAACTGTTTTTT. This sequence encodes CASSGNQGRGSEKLFF.

This clone has just one count. The chain has TRBV28 and TRBJ1-2; TRBD1 is a possible D gene (5 bases). CDR3 length: 14 amino acids. The V end was cut by 2 bases, the J end by 2 bases, with 9 bases between. CDR1 is MDHEN and CDR2 is SYDVKM in the germline V gene. The CDR3 sequence: CASSLNPGNYGYTF. DNA of the CDR3: TGTGCCAGCAGTTTAAATCCAGGGAACTATGGCTACACCTTC.

This chain joins TRBV25-1 and TRBJ1-5; maybe TRBD1 (5 bases). This CDR3 has 15 residues. Germline assignment: CDR1 MGHDK and CDR2 SYGVNS. Trimming stripped 1 base from V and 3 bases from J, with 10 bases between. The CDR3 bases are TGTGCCAGCAGTGAATTCGCAGGGTCCAATCAGCCCCAGCATTTT. Translation: CASSEFAGSNQPQHF. The whole variable domain, filled in from reference TRBV25-1 and TRBJ1-5, reads EADIYQTPRYLVIGTGKKITLECSQTMGHDKMYWYQQDPGMELHLIHYSYGVNSTEKGDLSSESTVSRIRTEHFPLTLESARPSHTSQYLCASSEFAGSNQPQHFGDGTRLSIL.

The chain has TRBV28 and TRBJ1-1, with D perhaps TRBD1 (6 bases). CDR1 and CDR2 (germline): MDHEN, SYDVKM. The CDR3 is 15 amino acids. Trimming stripped 2 bases from V and 2 bases from J, with 12 bases between. This chain's CDR3 is CASSLSGRGNTEAFF. The CDR3 coding sequence is TGTGCCAGCAGTTTAAGCGGCAGGGGCAACACTGAAGCTTTCTTT.

The chain recombines TRBV6-5 with TRBJ2-5; TRBD1 aligns across 7 bases. From germline, CDR1 is MNHEY and CDR2 SVGAGI. This CDR3 has 14 residues. After removal of 6 bases from V and 3 bases from J, the junction contained 7 bases not matched to a gene. The CDR3 DNA reads as TGTGCCAGCAGCCGACAGGGAGTCAAAGAGACCCAGTACTTC. Encoded protein: CASSRQGVKETQYF.

The rearrangement links TRBV19 to TRBJ2-1; TRBD2 matches at 7 bases. The germline gives CDR1 LNHDA, CDR2 SQIVND (reference sequence). The CDR3 is 18 residues long. V lost 3 bases to trimming and J lost 7 bases; unmatched junction nucleotides: 18. The CDR3 region is CASSIRATGGKVYNEQFF. CDR3 sequence (DNA): TGTGCCAGTAGTATTCGGGCGACGGGAGGTAAAGTATATAATGAGCAGTTCTTC.

The gene calls are TRBV19 and TRBJ2-5; TRBD2 is a possible D gene (5 bases). Germline V gene sequence: CDR1 LNHDA, CDR2 SQIVND (reference sequence). V dropped 3 bases and J dropped 5 bases, with 16 bases sitting between them. The CDR3 contains 15 residues. CDR3 residues: CASSIYVRRTETQYF. CDR3 bases: TGTGCCAGTAGTATTTATGTGAGGAGGACGGAGACCCAGTACTTC.

This chain uses TRBV6-5 with TRBJ2-2, with TRBD1 identical over 7 bases. Trimming at V came to 2 bases and at J to 7 bases, leaving 4 bases not matched to a gene. CDR3 length: 14 amino acids. Germline loops: CDR1 MNHEY, CDR2 SVGAGI. The CDR3 is CASSYTGVNGELFF. In nucleotides, the CDR3 is TGTGCCAGCAGTTACACAGGGGTAAACGGGGAGCTGTTTTTT.

The genes are TRBV11-2 and TRBJ2-3, with D perhaps TRBD2 (6 bases). V was trimmed by 1 base and J by 2 bases, leaving 16 bases between them. This CDR3 spans 17 amino acids. The germline gives CDR1 SGHAT, CDR2 FQNNGV. The CDR3 sequence: CASSLAGVGFSTDTQYF. For the CDR3, the DNA is TGTGCCAGCAGCTTAGCGGGAGTCGGTTTTTCCACAGATACGCAGTATTTT.

V and J are TRBV5-4 and TRBJ2-2, with D possibly being TRBD2 (6 bases). The CDR3 loop spans 16 amino acids. V shed 6 bases and J shed 4 bases, with 19 bases lying between them. The germline V gene has CDR1 SGHNT and CDR2 YYREEE (reference sequence). CDR3 residues: CASTPPGGLGTGELFF. DNA of the CDR3: TGTGCCAGCACCCCCCCCGGAGGGCTTGGCACCGGGGAGCTGTTTTTT.

The J gene is TRBJ2-5, the V gene TRBV18; 9 bases are a match to TRBD1. The CDR3 totals 14 residues. Germline trimming cut 5 bases from V and 5 bases from J; bases unmatched to any gene: 6. CDR1 and CDR2 from the germline V gene are KGHSH and LQKENI. CDR3 in DNA: TGTGCCAGCTCAAGAACAGGGGGCCGGGAGACCCAGTACTTC. Translated, it gives CASSRTGGRETQYF.

The chain recombines TRBV4-2 with TRBJ2-1; TRBD2 matches 9 bases. The junction had 5 bases not matched to a gene; V was cut back by 1 base and J by 7 bases. CDR1 is LGHNA and CDR2 is YNFKEQ in the germline V gene. The CDR3 is 15 amino acids. The CDR3 loop is CASSQGTSVLNEQFF. The CDR3 DNA follows: TGTGCCAGCAGCCAAGGGACTAGCGTACTGAATGAGCAGTTCTTC.

This chain connects TRBV27 to TRBJ2-5; 11 bases align to TRBD2. V shed 5 bases and J 1 base; nucleotides not matched to a gene: 3. CDR3 length: 15 residues. The germline gives CDR1 MNHEY, CDR2 SMNVEV (reference sequence). CDR3: CASSGTSGIQETQYF. CDR3 bases: TGTGCCAGCAGTGGGACTAGCGGTATCCAAGAGACCCAGTACTTC.

V usage is TRBV5-1 and J usage is TRBJ2-2, with 8 bases lining up with TRBD1. V dropped 0 bases and J dropped 2; count of bases not matched to a gene: 3. This CDR3 spans 16 amino acids. Germline V CDR1 and CDR2: SGHRS, YFSETQ. The CDR3 region is CASSLDDRGNTGELFF. The CDR3 DNA sequence: TGCGCCAGCAGCTTGGACGACAGGGGAAACACCGGGGAGCTGTTTTTT.

V is TRBV7-9 and J is TRBJ1-4, with 9 bases identical to TRBD1. J was trimmed by 5 bases and V by 4 bases; bases with no gene match: 11. The CDR3 contains 17 residues. The germline V gene encodes CDR1 SEHNR and CDR2 FQNEAQ (reference sequence). The CDR3 reads CASSSGTGIFPNEKLFF. The CDR3 nucleotides are TGTGCCAGCAGCTCCGGGACAGGGATTTTCCCAAATGAAAAACTGTTTTTT.

V gene TRBV28 combines with J gene TRBJ2-7; the D gene is possibly TRBD1 (5 bases). Germline assignment: CDR1 MDHEN and CDR2 SYDVKM. This CDR3 region has 14 residues. Trimming cost V 6 bases and J 0 bases, with 12 bases left between them. The CDR3 loop reads CASSRYQGSYEQYF. CDR3 DNA: TGTGCCAGCAGCCGATATCAGGGCTCCTACGAGCAGTACTTC.